This T cell receptor (beta chain) was identified in a study of cytomegalovirus exposure and HLA in healthy donors. For this clone: Its antigen remains unidentified.

The PCR was carried out with 60 Vbeta primers and 13 Jbeta primers. Sequencing used immunoSEQ multiplex PCR; TCRdb keeps in-frame clones, though not all of them. In the table there are under 200,000 clones, about three quarters of which are singletons. This CDR3 has 14 residues. V shed 4 bases, J shed 4 bases, and the junction held 6 bases outside the gene matches. Germline CDR1 and CDR2: SGDLS and YYNGEE. Whole-study findings and limits: Earlier analysis yielded a pattern in which most TCR beta V segments were productive about 90% or about 30% of the time.

The source material was PBMCs. This TCR was sampled from a man younger than 35 in good health and CMV-seronegative. V gene TRBV9 combines with J gene TRBJ2-5, with 8 bases aligning to TRBD2. CDR3 residues: CASSRSGGGETQYF. The CDR3 DNA follows: TGTGCCAGCAGCCGCTCGGGAGGGGGAGAGACCCAGTACTTC.